These 5 T cell receptor beta chains were sequenced from one sample in a study of blood T cell repertoires in COVID-19 (dated by TCRdb to the early 2020s). Libraries came from the immunoSEQ multiplex PCR assay. Entries here come from immuneACCESS through TCRdb and include only in-frame sequences with V and J called. Some clones fail to appear in such tables; in the studies checked, an unresolved V gene covers under half of the shortfall, and the cause of the remainder is unknown. The sample records around 400,000 clones, 87% of which are singletons. The leading ten clones occupy about 2.3% of the sample. Sequencing input: peripheral blood. All receptors come from a woman between 55 and 75 years old with COVID-19, enrolled during active disease.

The V call is TRBV5-1, the J call TRBJ2-1; D not resolved. From germline, CDR1 is SGHRS and CDR2 YFSETQ. The CDR3 is made up of 15 amino acids. Trimming took off 2 bases at V and 0 bases at J, with 9 bases between the two ends. The CDR3 region is CASSFRQSSYNEQFF. In DNA, the CDR3 is TGCGCCAGCAGCTTCAGGCAGAGCTCCTACAATGAGCAGTTCTTC.

The J gene is TRBJ1-1, the V gene TRBV29-1; 7 nucleotides match TRBD1. V lost 4 bases to trimming and J lost 1 base; unmatched junction nucleotides: 15. CDR3 size: 17 residues. Germline values: CDR1 SQVTM, CDR2 ANQGSEA. The CDR3 nucleotides read TGCAGCGTTGCCCCGTTAGCCACAGGGGCGAAGAACACTGAAGCTTTCTTT. Translated: CSVAPLATGAKNTEAFF.

The CDR3 bases are TGTGCCAGCAGCTTGGATCCGGGGGGAGCAAACTACGAGCAGTACTTC. This sequence encodes CASSLDPGGANYEQYF. The chain carries TRBV5-4 and TRBJ2-7; TRBD2 aligns across 7 bases. This CDR3 is 16 amino acids long. In germline, CDR1 is SGHNT, CDR2 YYREEE (reference sequence). V lost 0 bases to trimming and J lost 3 bases; unmatched junction nucleotides: 9.

This chain uses TRBV19 with TRBJ2-1; a weak D match, TRBD1 (6 bases). The germline CDR1 and CDR2 sequences are LNHDA and SQIVND (reference sequence). Deletions cut 7 bases from V and 0 bases from J, with 13 bases between. The CDR3 contains 15 residues. The CDR3: CASTPQGSSYNEQFF. The DNA for the CDR3 is TGTGCCAGTACCCCACAGGGTAGCTCCTACAATGAGCAGTTCTTC. The variable domain in full, completed from reference TRBV19 and TRBJ2-1, reads DGGITQSPKYLFRKEGQNVTLSCEQNLNHDAMYWYRQDPGQGLRLIYYSQIVNDFQKGDIAEGYSVSREKKESFPLTVTSAQKNPTAFYLCASTPQGSSYNEQFFGPGTRLTVL.

The V gene is TRBV7-3, the J gene TRBJ2-1; 8 bases line up with TRBD1. The J segment lost 10 bases and the V segment lost 5 bases, leaving 10 bases of the junction unmatched. This CDR3 contains 14 residues. In germline, CDR1 is SGHTA, CDR2 FQGTGA. The chain's CDR3 is CASSLVQGAREQFF. The CDR3 DNA reads TGTGCCAGCAGCCTGGTGCAGGGGGCAAGAGAGCAGTTCTTC.